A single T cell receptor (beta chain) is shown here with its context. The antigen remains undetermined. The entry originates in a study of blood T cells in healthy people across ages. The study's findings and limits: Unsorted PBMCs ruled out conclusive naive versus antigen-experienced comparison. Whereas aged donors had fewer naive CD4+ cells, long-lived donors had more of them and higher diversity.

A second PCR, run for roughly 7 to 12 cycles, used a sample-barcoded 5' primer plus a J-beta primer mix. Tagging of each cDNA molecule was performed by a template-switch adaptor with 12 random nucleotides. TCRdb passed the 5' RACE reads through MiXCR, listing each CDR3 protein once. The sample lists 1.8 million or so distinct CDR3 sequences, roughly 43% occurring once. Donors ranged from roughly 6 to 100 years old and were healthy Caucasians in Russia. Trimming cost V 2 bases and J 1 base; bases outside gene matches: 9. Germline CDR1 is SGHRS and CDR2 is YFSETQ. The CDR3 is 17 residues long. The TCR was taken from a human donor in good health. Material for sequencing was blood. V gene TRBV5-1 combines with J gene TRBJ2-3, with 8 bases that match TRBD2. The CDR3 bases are TGCGCCAGCAGCTTATCAACGACTAGCGAAGGCACAGATACGCAGTATTTT. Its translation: CASSLSTTSEGTDTQYF.